Sequencing of this T cell receptor beta chain was carried out in a study of T-cell memory formation after mild COVID-19. About the research overall: Most TCR clusters belonged to a single donor.

MiXCR was run by TCRdb on the 5' RACE reads, yielding one entry per CDR3 protein. The sample includes 400,000 to 550,000 distinct CDR3 sequences, about 23% of them seen just once. Study-wide results and limits: Chiefly within CM and EM were the contracting CD4+ clones; CD8+ ones were within EMRA. Later expanders leaned CD4+, whereas clones that contracted between day 15 and 85 were balanced CD4/CD8.

The germline V gene encodes CDR1 SNHLY and CDR2 FYNNEI. The CDR3 is 12 amino acids. V was cut by 6 bases and J by 3 bases, with 9 bases left in between. In the case of this clonotype: What it binds is not known.

The sequenced sample was PBMCs or a T cell subset sorted from them (not recorded which). This TCR derives from an adult woman who had mild COVID-19 (a few samples of this study predate the infection). Cell type and time point are not known. The chain recombines TRBV2 with TRBJ2-7; D gene unclear. CDR3 in amino acids: CASRLTDYEQYF. In DNA form, the CDR3 reads TGTGCCAGCAGGCTTACAGACTACGAGCAGTACTTC. Based on the CDR3 plus reference TRBV2 and TRBJ2-7, the full variable domain is EPEVTQTPSHQVTQMGQEVILRCVPISNHLYFYWYRQILGQKVEFLVSFYNNEISEKSEIFDDQFSVERPDGSNFTLKIRSTKLEDSAMYFCASRLTDYEQYFGPGTRLTVT.